This T cell receptor (beta chain) comes out of a study of PD-1 blockade in classical Hodgkin lymphoma (dated by TCRdb to the early 2020s). For the study in its entirety: The study used TCR beta sequencing and CyTOF to define a peripheral blood immune signature of response to PD-1 blockade in classical Hodgkin lymphoma. The full study reports these points: Baseline TCR diversity was reported to be lower in newly diagnosed patients than in healthy donors, and even lower in relapsed/refractory patients. The study covered only a single clinical trial cohort, and the causes of the repertoire differences, possibly disease activity or prior therapy, were still not defined.

Reading the label with the study, this specimen's time point is: newly diagnosed, previously untreated cHL patient sample. As a comparison group for the relapsed/refractory trial patients, PBMCs were sequenced from patients with newly diagnosed, previously untreated classical Hodgkin lymphoma. Peripheral blood was collected in 8 mL Vacutainer Cell Preparation Tubes, from which PBMCs were isolated by centrifugation and then cryopreserved. Comments on this clone: It lacks a known antigen. Per-base quality was not reported, and no clone a single base away is much larger than it.

V is shortened by 6 bases, J by 0 bases, and the region joining them spans 15 bases. According to the germline V gene, CDR1 reads MGHDK and CDR2 reads SYGVNS. Spanning cysteine to phenylalanine, the CDR3 consists of 16 amino acids. Only CDR3 DNA is held: 48 bases, read in frame from base 1. The Qiagen DNeasy kit was used to extract genomic DNA both from unsorted PBMCs and from the negatively selected CD4+ and CD8+ fractions. TCR beta CDR3 regions were subjected to amplification by immunoSEQ multiplex PCR with primers that anneal to V and J segments. A synthetic immune receptor repertoire was used to minimize amplification bias, and any remaining bias was removed computationally after sequencing. The source study handled its data this way. Repertoire diversity was quantified as the Shannon entropy index using custom Python scripts. Unsorted, CD4+ and CD8+ repertoires were analyzed separately, except for combined analyses in which CD4+ and CD8+ sequences were merged in silico. In TCRdb, the immuneACCESS table is reduced to in-frame sequences with V and J assigned. These tables do not hold every clone; where another copy was compared, an unresolved V gene accounts for under half, and the others remain unexplained. The V and J calls and clone size come from that table; D and trimming were worked out from the DNA. This sample is represented by around 26,000 clones; about 94% of them were singletons. The top ten clonotypes cover 3.5% to 5% of the sample.

Here the chain combines TRBV25-1 and TRBJ2-1, with the D gene too uncertain to name. The sequenced sample was peripheral blood mononuclear cells (PBMCs). The clonotype was recovered from a human donor with classical Hodgkin lymphoma. The DNA is TGTGCCAGCAGCCGCGGCATCAGGCACTCCTACAATGAGCAGTTCTTC. Its protein is CASSRGIRHSYNEQFF. Where the CDR3 stops, the reference TRBV25-1 and TRBJ2-1 genes take over; the full variable domain is EADIYQTPRYLVIGTGKKITLECSQTMGHDKMYWYQQDPGMELHLIHYSYGVNSTEKGDLSSESTVSRIRTEHFPLTLESARPSHTSQYLCASSRGIRHSYNEQFFGPGTRLTVL.